Listed here is a single T cell receptor (beta chain). The CDR3 length is 16 residues. V dropped 5 bases and J dropped 4; count of bases not matched to a gene: 10. Germline values: CDR1 MDHEN, CDR2 SYDVKM. The entry originates in a study of shared clonotypes between healthy human individuals. Sequencing was performed with immunoSEQ multiplex PCR; in TCRdb, only in-frame clones are kept and a portion is missing. The sample lists about 1.1 million clones; 60% to 85% were seen once. The chain has TRBV28 and TRBJ2-5; TRBD2 matches 10 bases. Sequenced: memory CD4+ T cells from PBMCs. Noted subset: CD45RA-negative fraction. This clonotype was obtained from a man in his late teens or twenties in good health. Some clones in this sample may be carry-over from other donors' samples. The chain's CDR3 is CASSPLAGVIGETQYF. In nucleotides, the CDR3 is TGTGCCAGCAGTCCTCTAGCGGGAGTGATCGGAGAGACCCAGTACTTC.